The TCR beta chain under discussion was sequenced for a study of control samples from healthy donors and cancer patients. Trimming removed 4 bases at V and 3 bases at J, with 16 bases between. Germline V CDR1 and CDR2: SNHLY, FYNNEI. This CDR3 spans 15 amino acids. Sequenced by immunoSEQ multiplex PCR; TCRdb stores in-frame clones only, minus some. The sample includes more than 95,000 clones, around 87% seen only once; the top ten take over 2.5%. Specimen: blood. The sequence derives from a man aged 60 to 69 in good health. V is TRBV2 and J is TRBJ2-7; D may correspond to TRBD1 or TRBD2 (6 bases each). In DNA form, the CDR3 reads TGTGCCAGCAGTGGGCAGGGGAGGTTCTTCTACGAGCAGTACTTC. It codes for CASSGQGRFFYEQYF.